This T cell receptor (beta chain) is from a study of cytomegalovirus exposure and HLA in healthy donors. It was with 60 Vbeta and 13 Jbeta primers that the PCR ran. This table comes from immunoSEQ multiplex PCR, and its TCRdb copy is limited to in-frame clones, with some not included. The sample holds roughly 120,000 clones, 55% to 75% seen once. CDR3 length equals 15 residues. CDR1 and CDR2 (germline): SNHLY, FYNNEI. Deletions cut 7 bases from V and 0 bases from J, with 14 bases between. The receptor's source is a woman aged 35 to 49 in good health and CMV-seropositive. The V and J genes are TRBV2 and TRBJ2-3; D is unclear. Sequenced material: PBMCs. CDR3 region: CASTQFLSSTDTQYF. The DNA of the CDR3 is TGTGCCAGCACACAGTTTCTTTCTAGCACAGATACGCAGTATTTT.